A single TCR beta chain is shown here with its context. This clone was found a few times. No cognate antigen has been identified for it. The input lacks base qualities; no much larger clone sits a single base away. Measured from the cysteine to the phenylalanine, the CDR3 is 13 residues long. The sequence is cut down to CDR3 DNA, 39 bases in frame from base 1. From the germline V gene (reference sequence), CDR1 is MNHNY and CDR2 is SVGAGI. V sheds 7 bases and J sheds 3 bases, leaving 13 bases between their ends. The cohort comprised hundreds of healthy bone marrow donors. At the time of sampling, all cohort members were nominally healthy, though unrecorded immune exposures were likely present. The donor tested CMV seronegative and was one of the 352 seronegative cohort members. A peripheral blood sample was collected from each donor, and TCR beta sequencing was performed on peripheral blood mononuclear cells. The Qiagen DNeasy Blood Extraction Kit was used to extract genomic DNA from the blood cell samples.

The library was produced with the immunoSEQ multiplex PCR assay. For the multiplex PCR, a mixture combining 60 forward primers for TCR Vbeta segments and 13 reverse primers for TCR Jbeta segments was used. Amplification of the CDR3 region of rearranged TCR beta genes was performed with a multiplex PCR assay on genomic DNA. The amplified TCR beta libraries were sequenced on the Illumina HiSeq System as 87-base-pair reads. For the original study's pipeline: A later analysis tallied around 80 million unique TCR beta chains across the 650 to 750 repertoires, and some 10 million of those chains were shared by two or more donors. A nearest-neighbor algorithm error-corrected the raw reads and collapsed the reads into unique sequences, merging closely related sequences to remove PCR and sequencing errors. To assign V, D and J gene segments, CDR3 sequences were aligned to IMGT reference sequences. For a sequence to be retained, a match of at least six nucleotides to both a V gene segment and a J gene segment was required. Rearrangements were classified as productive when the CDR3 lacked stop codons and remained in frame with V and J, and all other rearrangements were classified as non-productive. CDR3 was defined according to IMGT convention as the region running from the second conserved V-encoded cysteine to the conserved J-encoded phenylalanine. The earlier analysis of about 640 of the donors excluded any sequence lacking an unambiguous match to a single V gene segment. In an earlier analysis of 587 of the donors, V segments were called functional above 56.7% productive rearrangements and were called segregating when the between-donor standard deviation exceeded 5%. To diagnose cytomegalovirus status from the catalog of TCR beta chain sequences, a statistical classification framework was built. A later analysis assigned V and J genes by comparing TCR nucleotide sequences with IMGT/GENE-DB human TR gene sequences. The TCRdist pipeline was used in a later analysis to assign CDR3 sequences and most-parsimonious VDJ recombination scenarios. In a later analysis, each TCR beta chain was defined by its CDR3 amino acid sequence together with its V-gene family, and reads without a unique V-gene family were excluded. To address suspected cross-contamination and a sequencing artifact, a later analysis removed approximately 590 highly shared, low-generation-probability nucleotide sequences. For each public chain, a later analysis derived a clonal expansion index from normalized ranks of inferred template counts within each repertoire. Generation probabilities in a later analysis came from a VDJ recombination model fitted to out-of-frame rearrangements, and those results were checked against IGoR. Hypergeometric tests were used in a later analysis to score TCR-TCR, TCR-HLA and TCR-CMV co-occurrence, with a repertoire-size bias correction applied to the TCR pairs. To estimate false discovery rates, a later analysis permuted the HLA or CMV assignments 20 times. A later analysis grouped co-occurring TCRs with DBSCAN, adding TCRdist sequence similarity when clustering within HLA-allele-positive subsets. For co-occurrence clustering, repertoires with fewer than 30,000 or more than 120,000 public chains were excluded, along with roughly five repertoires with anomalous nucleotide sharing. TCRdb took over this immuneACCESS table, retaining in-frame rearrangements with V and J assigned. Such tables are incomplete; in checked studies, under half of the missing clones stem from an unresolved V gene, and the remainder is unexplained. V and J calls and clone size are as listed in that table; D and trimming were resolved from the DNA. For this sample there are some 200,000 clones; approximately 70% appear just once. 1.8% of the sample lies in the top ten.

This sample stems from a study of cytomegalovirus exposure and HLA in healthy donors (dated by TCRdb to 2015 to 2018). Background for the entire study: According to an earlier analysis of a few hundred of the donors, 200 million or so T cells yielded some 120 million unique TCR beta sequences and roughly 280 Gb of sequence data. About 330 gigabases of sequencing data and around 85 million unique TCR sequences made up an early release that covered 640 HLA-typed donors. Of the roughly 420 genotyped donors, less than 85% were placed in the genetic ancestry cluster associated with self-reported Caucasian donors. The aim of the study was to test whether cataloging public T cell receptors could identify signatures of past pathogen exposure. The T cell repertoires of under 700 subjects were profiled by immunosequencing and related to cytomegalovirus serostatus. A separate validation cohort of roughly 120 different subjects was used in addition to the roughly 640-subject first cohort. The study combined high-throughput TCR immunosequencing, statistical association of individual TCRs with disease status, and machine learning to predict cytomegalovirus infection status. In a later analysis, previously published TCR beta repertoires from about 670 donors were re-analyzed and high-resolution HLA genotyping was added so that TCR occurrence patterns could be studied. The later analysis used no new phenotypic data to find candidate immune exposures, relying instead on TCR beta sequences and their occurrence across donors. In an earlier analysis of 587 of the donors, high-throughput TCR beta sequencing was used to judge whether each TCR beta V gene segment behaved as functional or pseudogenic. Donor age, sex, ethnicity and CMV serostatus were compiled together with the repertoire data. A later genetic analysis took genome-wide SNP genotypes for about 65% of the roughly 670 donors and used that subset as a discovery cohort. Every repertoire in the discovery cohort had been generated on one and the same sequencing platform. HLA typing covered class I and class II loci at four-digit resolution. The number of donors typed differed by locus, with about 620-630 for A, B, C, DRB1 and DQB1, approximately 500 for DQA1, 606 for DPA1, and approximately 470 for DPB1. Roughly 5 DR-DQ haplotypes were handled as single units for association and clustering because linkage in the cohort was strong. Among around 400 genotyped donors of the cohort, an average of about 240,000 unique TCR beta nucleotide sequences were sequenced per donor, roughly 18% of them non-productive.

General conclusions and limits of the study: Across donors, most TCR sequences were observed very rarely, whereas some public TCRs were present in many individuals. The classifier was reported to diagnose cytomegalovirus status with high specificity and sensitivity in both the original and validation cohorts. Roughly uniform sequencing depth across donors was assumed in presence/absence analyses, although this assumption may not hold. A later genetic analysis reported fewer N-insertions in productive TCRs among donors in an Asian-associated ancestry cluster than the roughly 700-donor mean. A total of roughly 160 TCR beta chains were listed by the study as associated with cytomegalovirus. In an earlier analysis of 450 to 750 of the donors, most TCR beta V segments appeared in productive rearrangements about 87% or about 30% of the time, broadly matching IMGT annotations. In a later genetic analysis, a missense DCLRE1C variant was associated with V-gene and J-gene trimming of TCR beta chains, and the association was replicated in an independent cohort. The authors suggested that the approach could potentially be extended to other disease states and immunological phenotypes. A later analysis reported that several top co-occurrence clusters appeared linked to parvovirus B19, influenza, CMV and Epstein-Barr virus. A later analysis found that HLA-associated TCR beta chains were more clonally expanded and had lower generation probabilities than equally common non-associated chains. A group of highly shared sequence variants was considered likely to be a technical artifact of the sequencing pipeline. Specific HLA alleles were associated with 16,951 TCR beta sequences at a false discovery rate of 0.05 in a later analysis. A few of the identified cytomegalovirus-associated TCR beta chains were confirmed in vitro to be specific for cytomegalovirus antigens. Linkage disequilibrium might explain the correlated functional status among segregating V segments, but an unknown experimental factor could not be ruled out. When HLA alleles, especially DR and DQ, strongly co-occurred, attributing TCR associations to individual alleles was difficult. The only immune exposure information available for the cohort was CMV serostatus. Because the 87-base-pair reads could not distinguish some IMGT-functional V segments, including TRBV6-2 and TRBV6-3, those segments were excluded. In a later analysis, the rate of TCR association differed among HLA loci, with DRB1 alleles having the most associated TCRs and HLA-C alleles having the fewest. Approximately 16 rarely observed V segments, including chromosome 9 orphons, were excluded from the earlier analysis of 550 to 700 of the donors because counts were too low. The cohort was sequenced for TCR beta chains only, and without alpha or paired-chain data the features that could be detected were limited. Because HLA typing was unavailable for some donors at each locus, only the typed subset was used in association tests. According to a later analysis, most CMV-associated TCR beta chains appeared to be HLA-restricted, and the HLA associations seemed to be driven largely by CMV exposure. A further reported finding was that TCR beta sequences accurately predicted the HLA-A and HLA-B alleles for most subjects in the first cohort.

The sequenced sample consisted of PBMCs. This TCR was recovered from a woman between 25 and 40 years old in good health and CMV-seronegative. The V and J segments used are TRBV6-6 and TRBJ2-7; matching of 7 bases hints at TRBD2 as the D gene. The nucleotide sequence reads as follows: TGTGCCAGCATGGAGGGGGGGGGCTACGAGCAGTACTTC. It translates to CASMEGGGYEQYF.